These T cell receptor beta chains were read from a single sample in a study of T cell responses to AZD1222 COVID-19 vaccine. Clones were read by immunoSEQ multiplex PCR, and TCRdb kept only the in-frame ones, dropping some. The sample includes approximately 100,000 clones, around 94% of them seen just once. Material: peripheral blood, obtained on day 0 of AZD1222 vaccination. All receptors come from an adult in good health. Both conserved end residues are part of each CDR3. D genes are given only for firm matches. Size is omitted from some rows. Given values are once, few, many or a class for expanded clones.

V	size	D	J	CDR3	DNA
TRBV6-1	-	TRBD2	TRBJ2-1	CASSERESGEQFF	TGTGCCAGCAGTGAGCGGGAGTCCGGTGAGCAGTTCTTC
TRBV6-5	-	-	TRBJ1-2	CASSWGRTVEGYTF	TGTGCCAGCAGTTGGGGGCGCACGGTGGAAGGCTACACCTTC
TRBV6-5	once	-	TRBJ2-7	CASSMGQIYEQYF	TGTGCCAGCAGTATGGGCCAGATCTACGAGCAGTACTTC
TRBV5-5	-	TRBD1	TRBJ1-1	CASSLDGQGVAEAFF	TGTGCCAGCAGCTTGGATGGACAGGGGGTAGCTGAAGCTTTCTTT
TRBV27	-	-	TRBJ2-7	CASSKKAEGSYEQYF	TGTGCCAGCAGTAAAAAAGCGGAGGGCTCCTACGAGCAGTACTTC
TRBV7-6	-	-	TRBJ1-2	CASSLGTDNYGYTF	TGTGCCAGCAGCTTAGGGACGGATAACTATGGCTACACCTTC
TRBV7-9	once	-	TRBJ1-1	CAITIARGEAFF	TGTGCCATCACAATCGCCCGGGGTGAAGCTTTCTTT
TRBV7-8	-	-	TRBJ2-7	CASSLTGIRGKEQYF	TGTGCCAGCAGCTTAACCGGGATACGTGGAAAAGAGCAGTACTTC
TRBV27	-	-	TRBJ1-4	CASTLRDPNEKLFF	TGTGCCAGCACCTTGAGGGACCCAAATGAAAAACTGTTTTTT
TRBV7-3	-	TRBD2	TRBJ2-2	CASSRTSGPGELFF	TGTGCCAGCAGCCGGACTAGCGGGCCCGGGGAGCTGTTTTTT
TRBV7-9	-	TRBD2	TRBJ2-7	CASSTVGGHTPYEQYF	TGTGCCAGCAGCACCGTGGGAGGGCATACTCCCTACGAGCAGTACTTC
TRBV28	-	TRBD2	TRBJ2-7	CASSLPMDGREYF	TGTGCCAGCAGCCTACCCATGGACGGGAGGGAGTACTTC
TRBV7-9	-	TRBD2	TRBJ2-1	CASSPLAGAYNEQFF	TGTGCCAGCAGCCCCCTAGCGGGGGCCTACAATGAGCAGTTCTTC
TRBV7-3	-	-	TRBJ2-3	CASSFSGAARDTDTQYF	TGTGCCAGCAGCTTCTCCGGGGCGGCTAGGGACACAGATACGCAGTATTTT
TRBV15	-	TRBD2	TRBJ2-1	CATSRGLAGAYNEQFF	TGTGCCACCAGCAGAGGCCTGGCGGGAGCCTACAATGAGCAGTTCTTC
TRBV6-1	-	-	TRBJ2-6	CASSEAGLSSGANVLTF	TGTGCCAGCAGTGAAGCGGGACTGAGCTCTGGGGCCAACGTCCTGACTTTC
TRBV11-3	-	-	TRBJ2-7	CASSLESYSYEQYF	TGTGCCAGCAGCTTAGAGTCCTACTCCTACGAGCAGTACTTC
TRBV3-1/TRBV3-2	-	TRBD2	TRBJ2-7	CASSQRTSGRAVQYF	TGTGCCAGCAGCCAGAGGACTAGCGGGAGGGCCGTGCAGTACTTC
TRBV14	-	-	TRBJ2-7	CASSQVDLSIEQYF	TGTGCCAGCAGCCAAGTGGACCTGTCCATCGAGCAGTACTTC
TRBV27	-	-	TRBJ2-3	CASSFEGYGTDTQYF	TGTGCCAGCAGTTTTGAGGGGTATGGCACAGATACGCAGTATTTT